A selection of T cell receptor beta chains follows, all from one sample in a study of blood T cell repertoires in COVID-19. Some clones are missing from TCRdb's copy, which holds only in-frame ones; the method was immunoSEQ multiplex PCR. The sample yields some 200,000 clones, approximately 84% seen once. Sample: peripheral blood. Source of these receptors: a woman in her 50s with active or convalescent COVID-19. Each CDR3 is given with its conserved first and last residue. D genes are given only for firm matches. Clone size is stated in some rows and not others, as once, few, many or a class when expanded.

clone size	V gene	D gene	J gene	CDR3 protein	CDR3 DNA
NA	TRBV5-3	NA	TRBJ1-5	CARSLKSNQPQHF	TGTGCCAGAAGCCTAAAGAGCAATCAGCCCCAGCATTTT
NA	TRBV6-5	TRBD1	TRBJ1-1	CASSLTGAAFF	TGTGCCAGCAGCTTGACAGGGGCCGCTTTCTTT
NA	TRBV3-1/TRBV3-2	NA	TRBJ1-5	CASSRQGSGPQHF	TGTGCCAGCAGCCGCCAGGGGTCAGGGCCCCAGCATTTT
NA	TRBV27	TRBD1	TRBJ1-5	CASSPLTGATNQPQHF	TGTGCCAGCAGTCCGCTCACAGGGGCTACCAATCAGCCCCAGCATTTT
NA	TRBV4-2	NA	TRBJ2-7	CASSQELDSYEQYF	TGTGCCAGCAGCCAAGAGTTAGATTCCTACGAGCAGTACTTC
NA	TRBV6-5	NA	TRBJ2-1	CASSRGWVGSDEQFF	TGTGCCAGCAGCCGAGGGTGGGTGGGATCGGATGAGCAGTTCTTC
NA	TRBV12-3/TRBV12-4	NA	TRBJ1-1	CASSPTGSRAFF	TGTGCCAGCAGTCCCACAGGGTCCCGAGCTTTCTTT
few	TRBV27	TRBD1	TRBJ1-5	CASGRQGVHQPQHF	TGTGCCAGCGGCCGACAGGGGGTTCATCAGCCCCAGCATTTT
NA	TRBV5-1	NA	TRBJ2-1	CASSLGGAGGEQFF	TGCGCCAGCAGCTTGGGGGGCGCCGGAGGGGAGCAGTTCTTC
once	TRBV4-1	NA	TRBJ1-2	CASSQGNSLYGYTF	TGCGCCAGCAGCCAAGGCAACAGCCTCTATGGCTACACCTTC
NA	TRBV6-5	TRBD1	TRBJ1-1	CASSRRTGGTEAFF	TGTGCCAGCAGCCGAAGGACAGGGGGCACTGAAGCTTTCTTT
NA	TRBV6-6	NA	TRBJ2-3	CASSYWRMGAADTQYF	TGTGCCAGCAGTTACTGGAGGATGGGGGCGGCAGATACGCAGTATTTT
once	TRBV5-6	NA	TRBJ1-3	CASSSLRSGNTIYF	TGTGCCAGCAGCAGCTTGCGCTCTGGAAACACCATATATTTT
NA	TRBV7-3	TRBD2	TRBJ2-3	CASSLSGSLGDTQYF	TGTGCCAGCAGCCTTAGCGGGAGTTTGGGAGATACGCAGTATTTT
NA	TRBV19	TRBD1	TRBJ2-3	CASSDRPDTQYF	TGTGCCAGTTCGGACAGGCCAGATACGCAGTATTTT
few	TRBV7-9	NA	TRBJ1-6	CASSLAAQTGVNSPLHF	TGTGCCAGCAGCTTAGCGGCCCAAACAGGAGTTAATTCACCCCTCCACTTT